This T cell receptor beta chain is drawn from a study of technical replicates of blood from four donors. The CDR3 sequence is 15 residues long. Trimming at V came to 3 bases and at J to 8 bases, leaving 9 bases not matched to a gene. CDR1 and CDR2 (germline): WNHNN, SYGVQD (reference sequence). The count of this clone is one. Assay: immunoSEQ multiplex PCR; the TCRdb copy retains only in-frame clones and omits some. The data contain 95,000 to 100,000 clones, under 96% of them singletons. The origin of this receptor is a human donor in good health. The V gene is TRBV10-1, the J gene TRBJ2-1; 8 nucleotides match TRBD2. The specimen was T cells isolated from PBMCs. CDR3 coding DNA: TGCGCCAGCAGTGATGGTTTAGCGGGAACCTATGAGCAGTTCTTC. It encodes CASSDGLAGTYEQFF.